This T cell receptor beta chain is from a study of technical replicates of blood from a handful of donors. The CDR3 is 11 amino acids. The ends were cut back, 3 bases at V and 7 bases at J, with 7 bases in the middle. The germline gives CDR1 DFQATT, CDR2 SNEGSKA (reference sequence). This clone appeared a single time. Sequenced by immunoSEQ multiplex PCR; TCRdb stores in-frame clones only, minus some. Of 70,000 to 85,000 clones in the sample, approximately 97% were seen once. Sequencing used T cells isolated from PBMCs. The chain combines TRBV20-1 with TRBJ2-1; D gene uncertain. The origin of this receptor is a human donor in good health. The CDR3 region is CSASAVNEQFF. The DNA of the CDR3 is TGCAGTGCTAGTGCGGTGAATGAGCAGTTCTTC.